The 27 T cell receptor beta chains below were found in one sample sequenced in a study of T cells in women clearing cervical HPV infection. Sequencing was performed with immunoSEQ multiplex PCR; in TCRdb, only in-frame clones are kept and a portion is missing. The table for this sample gives 30,000 to 45,000 clones. The sequencing input was blood buffy coat. These TCRs come from a woman between 18 and 69 years old with a cervical HPV16 infection that either progressed to CIN3+ or cleared (not recorded which).

With regard to this clone: The read finishes 3 residues shy of the CDR3 end, and the germline J gene is used to complete it. This chain connects TRBV18 to TRBJ2-6, with D possibly being TRBD1 (6 bases). V was shortened by 2 bases and J by 0 bases, with 17 bases between the two germline ends. The CDR3 totals 19 residues. CDR1 KGHSH and CDR2 LQKENI come from the germline V gene. The sequenced CDR3 bases are TGTGCCAGCTCACCAGTACCCCCGACAGGCCCCTCTGGGGCCAACGTC. This encodes CASSPVPPTGPSGANV. The CDR3 in its entirety is CASSPVPPTGPSGANVLTF.

Note on this clone: The CDR3 end falls 3 residues outside the read, so it is completed with the germline J gene. J is TRBJ2-2 and V is TRBV19; the D gene is possibly TRBD1 (5 bases). The CDR3 is made up of 14 amino acids. Germline values: CDR1 LNHDA, CDR2 SQIVND (reference sequence). The CDR3 bases that were read are TGTGCCAGTAGTCTCCTGAATGGGGCCAACGTG. Its translation: CASSLLNGANV. The CDR3 as a whole reads CASSLLNGANVLFF.

The sequenced part of the CDR3 DNA is TGCAGTGCTAGAGTAATAGGGGGAAAAAGGGCGAGGGAAGGAGATACG. This sequence encodes CSARVIGGKRAREGDT. The full CDR3 reads CSARVIGGKRAREGDTQYF. The genes are TRBV20-1 and TRBJ2-3, with D possibly TRBD1 on 6 matching bases. The read falls 3 residues short of the CDR3 end, and the missing part is taken from the germline J gene. Germline values: CDR1 DFQATT, CDR2 SNEGSKA (reference sequence). V was shortened by 1 base and J by 5 bases, with 28 bases between the two germline ends. This CDR3 has 19 residues.

As to this clone: The read ends 3 residues early relative to the CDR3; the germline J gene fills the gap. V usage is TRBV19 and J usage is TRBJ1-1; TRBD1 matches 7 bases. This CDR3 region has 15 residues. Germline CDR1 reads LNHDA; CDR2 reads SQIVND (reference sequence). J lost 5 bases, V lost 5 bases, and 11 bases had no gene match. CDR3 sequence: CASSPQTGRGTEAFF. The DNA read from the CDR3 is TGTGCCAGTAGTCCTCAGACAGGGAGGGGGACTGAA.

CDR3 sequence: CASWGRGDNEQFF. The sequenced CDR3 bases are TGTGCCAGCTGGGGGCGGGGGGACAATGAG. This chain uses TRBV19 with TRBJ2-1; 8 bases line up with TRBD2. The read finishes 3 residues shy of the CDR3 end, and the germline J gene is used to complete it. The V gene end was trimmed by 9 bases and the J gene end by 5 bases; junction bases not matched to a gene: 6. The CDR3 totals 13 residues. CDR1 and CDR2 (germline): LNHDA, SQIVND (reference sequence).

Regarding this clone: Coverage ceases 3 residues before the CDR3 finishes, and the germline J gene fills in the end. The same CDR3 also results from other DNA sequences found in this sample. The chain is built from TRBV19 and TRBJ1-3, with D maybe TRBD1 (6 bases). Germline-derived CDR1 and CDR2 are LNHDA and SQIVND (reference sequence). CDR3 size: 13 residues. V lost 7 bases, J lost 7 bases, and 14 bases lay in between. The part of the CDR3 DNA that was read is TGTGCCAGTAAGGGACATGATCAGAACACC. It specifies CASKGHDQNT. The complete CDR3 reads CASKGHDQNTIYF.

Comments on this clone: The read halts 3 residues ahead of the CDR3 end, with the missing end drawn from the germline J gene. This chain uses TRBV20-1 with TRBJ1-6; TRBD1 might be the D (6 bases). The germline V and J ends were trimmed by 2 bases and 7 bases, with 6 bases remaining between them. The CDR3 is 12 amino acids. Germline CDR1 DFQATT, CDR2 SNEGSKA (reference sequence). CDR3 DNA, as far as it was read: TGCAGTGCTAGACAGGGGAATTCACCC. The encoded protein is CSARQGNSP. The CDR3 in full is CSARQGNSPLHF.

As for this clone: The DNA ends 3 residues before the CDR3 does, and the rest of the CDR3 is filled in from the germline J gene. The V gene is TRBV5-6, the J gene TRBJ1-1, with a possible D match to TRBD1 (6 bases). This CDR3 is 15 amino acids long. CDR1 is SGHDT and CDR2 is YYEEEE in the germline V gene. Incomplete CDR3 DNA: TGTGCCAGCAGCTTACGAAGGCTTGGGGGCGAAAAA. Translated: CASSLRRLGGEK. The entire CDR3 reads CASSLRRLGGEKAFF. The variable domain in full, completed from reference TRBV5-6 and TRBJ1-1, reads DAGVTQSPTHLIKTRGQQVTLRCSPKSGHDTVSWYQQALGQGPQFIFQYYEEEERQRGNFPDRFSGHQFPNYSSELNVNALLLGDSALYLCASSLRRLGGEKAFFGQGTRLTVV.

The CDR3 DNA, read in part, is TGTGCCAGTAACCCACTGGGGGCCGTGAACTATGGT. It is translated as CASNPLGAVNYG. In full, the CDR3 reads CASNPLGAVNYGQYF. This chain links TRBV19 with TRBJ2-4, with D possibly matching TRBD1 (6 bases). The read is 3 residues too short to cover the CDR3 end, so that end is filled in from the germline J gene. Germline values: CDR1 LNHDA, CDR2 SQIVND (reference sequence). The CDR3 is 15 amino acids.

As regards this clone: The read ends 3 residues before the CDR3 terminus; that terminus is restored from the germline J gene. This chain uses TRBV29-1 with TRBJ2-3; a weak D match, TRBD1 (6 bases). CDR3 length: 14 residues. Germline CDR1 and CDR2: SQVTM and ANQGSEA. The CDR3: CSVRKTGIGETQYF. The sequenced part of the CDR3 DNA is TGCAGCGTCCGGAAAACAGGGATAGGCGAGACG.

A note on this clone: Other DNA variants within this sample encode the same CDR3. CDR3 sequence reads: CSARRGGTQETQYF. Incomplete CDR3 DNA: TGCAGTGCTAGGCGGGGCGGAACCCAAGAGACC. This sequence joins TRBV20-1 and TRBJ2-5; a weak D match, TRBD2 (6 bases). The CDR3 end falls 3 residues outside the read, so it is completed with the germline J gene. V was cut by 3 bases and J by 1 base, with 12 bases left in between. This CDR3 contains 14 residues. The germline V gene has CDR1 DFQATT and CDR2 SNEGSKA (reference sequence).

Concerning this clone: The read is 3 residues too short to cover the CDR3 end, so that end is filled in from the germline J gene. The sample has other DNA sequences that encode this CDR3 too. The rearrangement joins TRBV7-2 to TRBJ1-5; a weak D match, TRBD1 (5 bases). CDR3 length: 13 amino acids. V gave up 5 bases and J gave up 3 bases, with 8 bases separating them. Germline CDR1 and CDR2: SGHTA and FQGNSA. Incomplete CDR3 DNA: TGTGCCAGCAGCCAACAGGTCAATCAGCCC. Translated, it gives CASSQQVNQP. The entire CDR3 reads CASSQQVNQPQHF. Full variable domain (outside the CDR3, taken from reference TRBV7-2 and TRBJ1-5): GAGVSQSPSNKVTEKGKDVELRCDPISGHTALYWYRQSLGQGLEFLIYFQGNSAPDKSGLPSDRFSAERTGGSVSTLTIQRTQQEDSAVYLCASSQQVNQPQHFGDGTRLSIL.

The CDR3 DNA, read in part, is TGTGCCACCGGCGAGGGGGCAAATCAGCCG. It encodes CATGEGANQP. The whole CDR3 protein is CATGEGANQPQYF. This chain connects TRBV7-8 to TRBJ2-3; 7 nucleotides line up with TRBD1. The read finishes 3 residues shy of the CDR3 end, and the germline J gene is used to complete it. CDR3 length: 13 amino acids. CDR1 SGHVS and CDR2 FQNEAQ come from the germline V gene. Full variable domain (outside the CDR3, taken from reference TRBV7-8 and TRBJ2-3): GAGVSQSPRYKVAKRGQDVALRCDPISGHVSLFWYQQALGQGPEFLTYFQNEAQLDKSGLPSDRFFAERPEGSVSTLKIQRTQQEDSAVYLCATGEGANQPQYFGPGTRLTVL.

Comments on this clone: An end of the junction differs from the germline gene, which may be a read error. The CDR3 end falls 3 residues outside the read, so it is completed with the germline J gene. In the same sample, other DNA sequences code for this CDR3. The rearrangement joins TRBV18 to TRBJ1-3, with 7 bases identical to TRBD1. The CDR3 is 15 amino acids. Germline V lookup: CDR1 KGHSH, CDR2 LQKENI. CDR3 DNA, as far as it was read: TGTGCCAGCTCACCGTCGGGACAGCCGGGAAACACA. Residues: CASSPSGQPGNT. In full, the CDR3 is CASSPSGQPGNTIYF.

With respect to this clone: The CDR3 is cut off 3 residues early in the read; its end comes from the germline J gene. This chain connects TRBV2 to TRBJ2-7; 7 bases align to TRBD2. The CDR3 is 14 residues long. V lost 8 bases to trimming and J lost 0 bases; unmatched junction nucleotides: 7. Germline V lookup: CDR1 SNHLY, CDR2 FYNNEI. The CDR3 protein is CASVREYPSYEQYF. CDR3 DNA, as far as it was read: TGTGCCAGCGTGCGGGAGTATCCCTCCTACGAG.

Worth noting for this clone: The CDR3 end is not reached by the read, which stops 3 residues before it; the germline J gene fills it in. The rearrangement joins TRBV6-1 to TRBJ2-5, with 9 bases identical to TRBD2. CDR3 length equals 15 residues. Germline-derived CDR1 and CDR2 are MNHNS and SASEGT. The junction had 5 bases not matched to a gene; V was cut back by 1 base and J by 5 bases. Incomplete CDR3 DNA: TGTGCCAGCAGTGAAGGTAGCGGGGGTGGGGAGACC. This translates into CASSEGSGGGET. The CDR3 as a whole reads CASSEGSGGGETQYF.

Note on this clone: The read is 3 residues too short to cover the CDR3 end, so that end is filled in from the germline J gene. The chain has TRBV6-2 or TRBV6-3 and TRBJ1-1; a possible D gene is TRBD1 (6 bases). The CDR3 spans 13 residues. Between the trimmed V and J ends, which lost 6 bases and 7 bases, there was a span of 15 bases. The V gene's germline CDR1 is MNHEY and CDR2 SVGEGT. Partial CDR3 DNA: TGTGCCAGCAGACCCTATACAGGGTATGAA. Protein product: CASRPYTGYE. The CDR3 in full is CASRPYTGYEAFF.

About this clone: The observed sequence ends 3 residues before the CDR3 terminus, with the missing tail filled in from the germline J gene. The chain is built from TRBV7-9 and TRBJ1-2; unclear D gene. The CDR3 sequence is 14 residues long. Germline CDR1 SEHNR, CDR2 FQNEAQ (reference sequence). The CDR3 sequence is CASSLGLAGADYTF. CDR3 DNA, as far as it was read: TGTGCCAGCAGCTTAGGACTAGCGGGAGCTGAC. Looking up the rest from reference TRBV7-9 and TRBJ1-2 gives the full variable domain: DTGVSQNPRHKITKRGQNVTFRCDPISEHNRLYWYRQTLGQGPEFLTYFQNEAQLEKSRLLSDRFSAERPKGSFSTLEIQRTEQGDSAMYLCASSLGLAGADYTFGSGTRLTVV.

As regards this clone: Coverage ceases 3 residues before the CDR3 finishes, and the germline J gene fills in the end. The chain is built from TRBV7-2 and TRBJ1-4; D possibly corresponds to TRBD1 (5 bases). Germline CDR1 is SGHTA and CDR2 is FQGNSA. The CDR3 runs 14 residues. V was trimmed by 2 bases and J by 6 bases, leaving 10 bases between them. The sequenced CDR3 bases are TGTGCCAGCAGCTTATTGCCGGGGGATGAAAAA. Its protein is CASSLLPGDEK. The CDR3, in full, reads CASSLLPGDEKLFF. The full variable domain, in which reference TRBV7-2 and TRBJ1-4 provide the parts outside the CDR3, is GAGVSQSPSNKVTEKGKDVELRCDPISGHTALYWYRQSLGQGLEFLIYFQGNSAPDKSGLPSDRFSAERTGGSVSTLTIQRTQQEDSAVYLCASSLLPGDEKLFFGSGTQLSVL.

About this clone: The CDR3 is cut off 3 residues early in the read; its end comes from the germline J gene. This rearrangement joins TRBV19 to TRBJ1-1; a possible D gene is TRBD1 (6 bases). Germline V gene lookup returns CDR1 LNHDA and CDR2 SQIVND (reference sequence). The CDR3 spans 15 residues. With 11 bases removed from V and 1 base from J, the gap between germline ends came to 20 bases. The CDR3 reads CAALPKDSKNTEAFF. The CDR3 bases that were read are TGTGCCGCCCTCCCCAAGGACAGCAAGAACACTGAA.

A note on this clone: The CDR3 end is not reached by the read, which stops 3 residues before it; the germline J gene fills it in. V gene TRBV12-3 or TRBV12-4 combines with J gene TRBJ2-3; possible D gene TRBD1, 6 bases. This CDR3 has 14 residues. CDR3 bases read: TGTGCCAGCAGAAATGGACAGATCCAAGAGACG. Protein product: CASRNGQIQET. The entire CDR3 is CASRNGQIQETQYF.

Concerning this clone: The read gets to within 3 residues of the CDR3 end, and the germline J gene fills in the rest. The chain couples TRBV18 to TRBJ1-6, with 9 bases identical to TRBD1. Germline CDR1 is KGHSH and CDR2 is LQKENI. The CDR3 extends over 14 amino acids. Here the CDR3 reads CASSPETGGYPLHF. CDR3 DNA (partial): TGTGCCAGCTCACCAGAGACAGGGGGGTATCCC.

To note about this clone: Sequencing ends 3 residues short of the CDR3 end; the germline J gene provides the rest. This sequence joins TRBV19 and TRBJ1-1; D is perhaps TRBD1 (6 bases). CDR3 size: 15 residues. Looked up from germline, CDR1 is LNHDA and CDR2 is SQIVND (reference sequence). V was shortened by 0 bases and J by 4 bases, with 12 bases between the two germline ends. Partial CDR3 DNA: TGTGCCAGTAGTATAGATGGGACATTTGGCACTGAA. Protein: CASSIDGTFGTE. The whole CDR3 region reads CASSIDGTFGTEAFF.

As regards this clone: The CDR3 end lies 3 residues beyond the end of the read and is filled in from the germline J gene. This chain connects TRBV18 to TRBJ2-3; the match to TRBD2 covers 8 bases. The CDR3 has 16 amino acids. With V trimmed by 5 bases and J by 0 bases, 7 bases remained unmatched. Per germline, CDR1 KGHSH and CDR2 LQKENI. CDR3 sequence: CASSAFTGGSTDTQYF. The covered CDR3 bases are TGTGCCAGCTCAGCGTTTACGGGGGGGAGCACAGATACG.

A word on this clone: Coverage ceases 3 residues before the CDR3 finishes, and the germline J gene fills in the end. The chain links TRBV30 to TRBJ1-4, with TRBD1 as a possible D gene (6 bases). Deletions cut 5 bases from V and 4 bases from J, with 14 bases between. The germline gives CDR1 GTSNPN, CDR2 SVGIG (reference sequence). The CDR3 is 14 amino acids. CDR3 loop: CAWGGGGLNEKLFF. The CDR3 DNA, read in part, is TGTGCCTGGGGGGGCGGAGGCCTTAATGAAAAA.

Incomplete CDR3 DNA: TGTGCCAGTACAGGGGGGGAAAAG. Protein sequence: CASTGGEK. The whole CDR3 sequence reads CASTGGEKLFF. The chain uses TRBV28 and TRBJ2-2; a weak D match, TRBD1 (8 bases). The sequence runs out 3 residues before the end of the CDR3; the remainder is reconstructed from the germline J gene. Germline V gene lookup returns CDR1 MDHEN and CDR2 SYDVKM. The CDR3 is made up of 11 amino acids.

With regard to this clone: The read finishes 3 residues shy of the CDR3 end, and the germline J gene is used to complete it. The rearrangement uses TRBV7-2 and TRBJ1-5; D perhaps matches TRBD1 (5 bases). V was pared by 5 bases and J by 6 bases, with 14 bases between. Germline V gene sequence: CDR1 SGHTA, CDR2 FQGNSA. CDR3 length equals 14 residues. CDR3 DNA, as far as it was read: TGTGCCAGCAGCCGGGGGACCCCGGGTCAGCCC. Translated, it gives CASSRGTPGQP. The entire CDR3 reads CASSRGTPGQPQHF.